This TCR beta chain was identified in a study of beta chain features in type 1 diabetes. The investigators reverse transcribed all of the isolated RNA, so they sequenced expressed TCRB transcripts. Sequencing was performed with immunoSEQ multiplex PCR; in TCRdb, only in-frame clones are kept and a portion is missing. The sample gives about 130,000 clones, around a tenth of which show up once; 0.68% is in the top ten. It was via CD45RO/CCR7/CD25/CD127/CD95/CD27 that CD4+ naive, central memory, regulatory and stem cell-like memory cells were sorted. The table lists this clone with a few counts. There are 14 residues in the CDR3. Trimming at V came to 3 bases and at J to 6 bases, leaving 5 bases not matched to a gene. Germline V gene sequence: CDR1 SGHTA, CDR2 FQGTGA.

The chain carries TRBV7-3 and TRBJ1-2; 9 bases match TRBD1. The sequencing input was central memory CD4+ T cells from blood. The origin of this receptor is a young man in good health. The CDR3 here is CASSLGTGKDGYTF. The CDR3 nucleotides read TGTGCCAGCAGCTTGGGGACAGGGAAAGATGGCTACACCTTC.